This T cell receptor beta chain emerged from a study of post-analysis software for immune sequencing data. TCR beta cDNA libraries included unique molecular identifiers. Each sample of roughly 0.9 to 10 million input T cells yielded approximately 500,000 cDNA molecules, so each molecule approximated one T cell. TCRdb re-called the PCR reads through MiXCR, storing one row per CDR3 protein. The repertoire holds a few hundred thousand distinct CDR3 sequences, with roughly 34% as singletons. This clonotype was observed a few times. Its target is unknown. Study-wide results and limits: A significant reduction in normalized Chao1 diversity was observed in multiple sclerosis patients versus controls. Co-batched samples clustered tightly together by F measure. Among about 5 TRBV segments more frequent in patients than controls were TRBV5-6, TRBV5-1 and TRBV20-1.

There are 16 residues in the CDR3. Sequencing used blood. The receptor was isolated from a girl aged 2-17 years with multiple sclerosis. The genes are TRBV21-1 and TRBJ2-1. TRBV21-1 is a known pseudogene. CDR3 coding DNA: TGTGCCAGCAGCCCTGGAAACTGCAGCTCCTACAATGAGCAGTTCTTC. It translates to CASSPGNCSSYNEQFF.